This T cell receptor beta chain is drawn from a study of siplizumab effects on memory and regulatory T cells. In germline, CDR1 is SGHNT, CDR2 YYREEE (reference sequence). CDR3 length: 18 amino acids. Trimming took 4 bases from V and 2 from J; bases not matched to a gene: 18. This table comes from immunoSEQ multiplex PCR, and its TCRdb copy is limited to in-frame clones, with some not included. The repertoire holds 100,000 or so clones, with 85% to 95% as singletons. The TCR was taken from a human donor in good health. The chain couples TRBV5-4 to TRBJ2-7, with 7 nucleotides matching TRBD1. The specimen sequenced was CD4+ T cells sorted from blood. The CDR3 nucleotides are TGTGCCAGCAGCACACGAAGACCAACAGGGGATACAACCTACGAGCAGTACTTC. Protein product: CASSTRRPTGDTTYEQYF.